This T cell receptor (beta chain) derives from a study of metastatic and nonmetastatic thyroid tumors. Thyroid surgery had not been preceded by any treatment in any patient. TCRdb reprocessed the PCR reads using MiXCR. The data contain 5,200 or so clones, around 24% of them singletons. This CDR3 has 14 residues. After removal of 4 bases from V and 5 bases from J, the junction contained 7 bases not matched to a gene. CDR1 is SNHLY and CDR2 is FYNNEI in the germline V gene. By frequency in the sample, this clone is medium-sized. Sequencing was done on a sample of adjacent normal tissue. The receptor comes from a female donor with papillary thyroid cancer or a benign thyroid nodule (not recorded which). Some clones in this sample may be carry-over from other donors' samples. The V call is TRBV2, the J call TRBJ2-5; 7 nucleotides align to TRBD2. The DNA for the CDR3 is TGTGCCAGCAGTGGGGTCCTGCGGGAGGAGACCCAGTACTTC. It translates to CASSGVLREETQYF.